This section outlines one TCR beta chain sequence together with its context. What it binds is not known. This sample is part of a study of T-cell reconstitution after alpha-beta-depleted transplantation in children. Construction of the TCRbeta library involved unique molecular identifiers. A single record per CDR3 protein comes from TCRdb applying MiXCR to the PCR reads. The sample lists 250,000 to 400,000 distinct CDR3 sequences; around 25% were seen once. The CDR3 runs to 15 residues. Deletions cut 6 bases from V and 5 bases from J, with 22 bases between. CDR1 and CDR2 (germline): DFQATT, SNEGSKA (reference sequence). Findings and limits, study-wide: Reports say that about two months after transplant, the alpha-beta T cells came out of several hundred graft clones that had expanded. It was surviving recipient T cells and thymic progenitors that gave some patients high TCRbeta diversity at day 60. The authors attributed T-cell counts and diversity one year after transplant mostly to newly produced T cells.

The source of this sequence is a male patient under 18 who had a stem cell transplant for acute lymphoblastic leukemia, so the T cells may come from the graft donor. The chain employs TRBV20-1 and TRBJ1-2, with D maybe TRBD1 (6 bases). The source was PBMCs, mostly from graft donor cells, collected 180 days after TCRalphabeta/CD19-depleted stem cell transplant. CDR3 loop: CSAWDTGRSPYGYTF. CDR3 in DNA: TGCAGTGCATGGGATACAGGGCGATCCCCTTATGGCTACACCTTC.